This T cell receptor beta chain stems from a study of Ad26.COV2.S vaccination and SARS-CoV-2 variants. TCRdb keeps only in-frame clones here, not all; method: immunoSEQ multiplex PCR. This table holds some 420,000 clones, roughly 88% found once. For this clone: Its cognate antigen is unknown.

Treatment specified: roughly 19 received Ad26.COV2.S at low or high dose, single or two shots; several received placebo; per-sample allocation not given. Following the first vaccine or placebo injection, samples were taken on day 63. General study points: Similar non-spike TCR breadth was seen in vaccine and placebo recipients.

This sample comprised peripheral blood, obtained in a trial of Ad26.COV2.S vaccine versus placebo. The clonotype was recovered from a person aged 18-60 years who received the Ad26.COV2.S COVID-19 vaccine or a placebo.

The CDR3 bases are TGTGCCAGCAGTTTATTCGCAGGGGCGAACACCGGGGAGCTGTTTTTT. It codes for CASSLFAGANTGELFF. The gene calls are TRBV27 and TRBJ2-2, with D possibly TRBD1 on 6 matching bases. This CDR3 has 16 amino acids. Trimming took off 1 base at V and 0 bases at J, with 9 bases between the two ends. CDR1 is MNHEY and CDR2 is SMNVEV in the germline V gene (reference sequence).